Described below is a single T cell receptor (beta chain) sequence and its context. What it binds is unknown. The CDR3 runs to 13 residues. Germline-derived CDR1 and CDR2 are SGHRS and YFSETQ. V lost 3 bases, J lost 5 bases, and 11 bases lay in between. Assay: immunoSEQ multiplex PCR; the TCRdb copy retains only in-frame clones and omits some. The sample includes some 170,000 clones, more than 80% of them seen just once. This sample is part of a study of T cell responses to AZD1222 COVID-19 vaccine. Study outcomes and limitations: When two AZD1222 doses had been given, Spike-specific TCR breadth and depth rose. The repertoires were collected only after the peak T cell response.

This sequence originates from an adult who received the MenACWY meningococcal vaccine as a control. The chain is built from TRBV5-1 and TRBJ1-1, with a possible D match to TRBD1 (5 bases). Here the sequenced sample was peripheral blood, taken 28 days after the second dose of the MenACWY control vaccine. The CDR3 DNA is TGCGCCAGCAGCTCTTATGGGACGACTGAAGCTTTCTTT. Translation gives CASSSYGTTEAFF.